One sample yielded the 26 T cell receptor beta chains listed below, sequenced in a study of T and B cells in COVID-19 patients. BIOMED2 TRB-A/B primer pools were used in multiplex TRB PCR. TCRdb independently ran MiXCR on the multiplex PCR reads; one entry per CDR3 protein. The table includes 20,000 or so distinct CDR3 sequences, around a third detected once. Blood genomic DNA input for TRB amplification was roughly 250-550 ng. The sequencing input was blood. Every receptor here comes from a human donor with active COVID-19.

This clonotype has only a few counts. CDR3 coding DNA: TGTGCCAGCAGCCGGGCAGGGGGCAATCAGCCCCAGCATTTT. As protein: CASSRAGGNQPQHF. The V call is TRBV6-5, the J call TRBJ1-5, with TRBD1 as a possible D gene (6 bases). The CDR3 length is 14 residues. V lost 6 bases and J 2 bases, leaving 11 bases between the germline ends. Germline assignment: CDR1 MNHEY and CDR2 SVGAGI.

In its sample, this clonotype was seen many times. The chain joins TRBV6-4 to TRBJ2-2, with a possible D match to TRBD1 (5 bases). Trimming took 4 bases from V and 0 from J, leaving 6 bases between them. Germline V gene lookup returns CDR1 MRHNA and CDR2 SNTAGT. CDR3 size: 14 residues. DNA of the CDR3: TGTGCCAGCAGTGGGGGCTCGAACACCGGGGAGCTGTTTTTT. It codes for CASSGGSNTGELFF.

This clonotype was seen a handful of times. The V and J genes are TRBV6-5 and TRBJ1-1; D is perhaps TRBD1 (5 bases). The CDR3 has 17 amino acids. CDR1 and CDR2 from the germline V gene are MNHEY and SVGAGI. Trimming removed 4 bases from V and 1 base from J, with 19 bases in between. The DNA for the CDR3 is TGTGCCAGCAGTTCCCGAGGGGAGGGGCCGAAGAACACTGAAGCTTTCTTT. This encodes CASSSRGEGPKNTEAFF.

The chain joins TRBV27 to TRBJ2-1; 9 bases map to TRBD1. From germline, CDR1 is MNHEY and CDR2 SMNVEV (reference sequence). This CDR3 contains 17 residues. V shed 6 bases and J 5 bases; nucleotides not matched to a gene: 14. The CDR3 nucleotides are TGTGCCAGCAGCCAACCTTCCGGGACAGGGATCCACAATGAGCAGTTCTTC. This translates into CASSQPSGTGIHNEQFF.

This clonotype has at least ten counts. The V call is TRBV19, the J call TRBJ2-2; D might be TRBD1 (6 bases). The CDR3 is 15 residues long. Trimming removed 4 bases at V and 4 bases at J, with 13 bases between. In germline, CDR1 is LNHDA, CDR2 SQIVND (reference sequence). The CDR3 sequence is CASSTGTPGTGELFF. CDR3 nucleotide sequence: TGTGCCAGTAGTACCGGGACACCGGGCACCGGGGAGCTGTTTTTT.

This clonotype showed up just a few times. The chain recombines TRBV27 with TRBJ2-3; maybe TRBD2 (6 bases). V lost 2 bases, J lost 4 bases, and 16 bases lay in between. The germline V gene encodes CDR1 MNHEY and CDR2 SMNVEV (reference sequence). The CDR3 is 16 amino acids. The CDR3 region is CASSLKGRLGADTQYF. CDR3 coding DNA: TGTGCCAGCAGTTTAAAGGGACGACTAGGAGCAGATACGCAGTATTTT.

This clonotype was seen at least ten times. This chain connects TRBV15 to TRBJ2-7; 9 positions match TRBD2. The CDR3 totals 14 residues. The junction had 6 bases not matched to a gene; V was cut back by 5 bases and J by 4 bases. Germline V gene data show CDR1 as LNHNV and CDR2 as YYDKDF (reference sequence). CDR3: CATSAGTSTYEQYV. The CDR3 DNA is TGTGCCACCAGCGCCGGGACTAGCACTTACGAGCAGTACGTC.

Judged by abundance, this clonotype is medium-sized (0.01 to 0.1%). V usage is TRBV6-5 and J usage is TRBJ2-5; D call uncertain. Germline V lookup: CDR1 MNHEY, CDR2 SVGAGI. The CDR3 totals 14 residues. Trimming removed 3 bases at V and 5 bases at J, with 13 bases between. The CDR3 loop reads CASSYGAPLETQYF. CDR3 DNA: TGTGCCAGCAGTTATGGTGCCCCCCTTGAGACCCAGTACTTC.

This clonotype is medium-sized (0.01 to 0.1%). V and J are TRBV19 and TRBJ2-3, with 8 nucleotides matching TRBD2. The CDR3 has 15 residues. The V gene's germline CDR1 is LNHDA and CDR2 SQIVND (reference sequence). The V segment lost 4 bases and the J segment 5 bases; nucleotides outside the gene matches: 8. As DNA, the CDR3 is TGTGCCAGTAGTAGTGGCGGGGGGATTGGAGATACGCAGTATTTT. Amino acids: CASSSGGGIGDTQYF.

Only a few counts were recorded for this clonotype. The V gene is TRBV6-5, the J gene TRBJ1-2; TRBD1 matches at 7 bases. This CDR3 is built from 16 residues. The V and J ends lost 5 bases and 2 bases, in that order; junction bases with no gene match: 11. Germline CDR1 and CDR2: MNHEY and SVGAGI. As DNA, the CDR3 is TGTGCCAGCAGTAACCCTCGACAGGGTGTAAACTATGGCTACACCTTC. Translating it yields CASSNPRQGVNYGYTF.

The V gene is TRBV6-1, the J gene TRBJ2-1; 16 nucleotides agree with TRBD2. This CDR3 contains 14 residues. Germline values: CDR1 MNHNS, CDR2 SASEGT. CDR3 coding DNA: TGTGCTTCAGCGGGGACTAGCGGGGGGGGTGAGCAGTTCTTC. The encoded protein is CASAGTSGGGEQFF.

This clonotype occurred a few times. CDR3 sequence: CASTTGEAQPQHF. The CDR3 DNA reads as TGTGCCAGTACCACAGGGGAAGCTCAGCCCCAGCATTTT. The chain links TRBV27 to TRBJ1-5, with 7 bases identical to TRBD1. The V segment lost 9 bases and the J segment 6 bases; nucleotides outside the gene matches: 8. Germline V gene sequence: CDR1 MNHEY, CDR2 SMNVEV (reference sequence). The CDR3 length is 13 residues.

This clonotype is termed medium-sized. This chain joins TRBV29-1 and TRBJ2-2; D is ambiguous. CDR1 is SQVTM, CDR2 ANQGSEA, per germline. V was clipped by 7 bases and J by 7 bases, with 16 bases between them. The length of the CDR3 is 13 residues. The CDR3 sequence is CSGSTPGLGELFF. CDR3 coding DNA: TGCAGCGGCTCCACACCGGGCCTCGGGGAGCTGTTTTTT.

This clonotype was detected ten times or more. The chain employs TRBV13 and TRBJ2-7; D is ambiguous. Trimming took off 5 bases at V and 6 bases at J, with 11 bases between the two ends. The CDR3 sequence is 12 residues long. Germline V lookup: CDR1 PRHDT, CDR2 FYEKMQ (reference sequence). CDR3 sequence (DNA): TGTGCCAGCAGCAAACGGAGCAGCGAGCAGTACTTC. Amino acids: CASSKRSSEQYF.

V and J are TRBV6-2 or TRBV6-3 and TRBJ2-3; 9 bases align to TRBD1. This CDR3 contains 17 residues. The germline V gene encodes CDR1 MNHEY and CDR2 SVGEGT. With 6 bases clipped from V and 0 bases from J, the junction kept 10 bases outside the gene matches. CDR3 coding DNA: TGTGCCAGCAGGTCTGATCCGGGACAGGGAAGCACAGATACGCAGTATTTT. Its translation is CASRSDPGQGSTDTQYF.

This chain connects TRBV6-5 to TRBJ2-5; tentatively, D is TRBD1 (6 bases). Trimming took 0 bases from V and 5 from J, leaving 13 bases between them. The V gene's germline CDR1 is MNHEY and CDR2 SVGAGI. This CDR3 is built from 15 residues. CDR3 nucleotides: TGTGCCAGCAGTTACTCTCACAGGGTAAAGGAGACCCAGTACTTC. Its protein product is CASSYSHRVKETQYF.

This chain connects TRBV18 to TRBJ1-5; possible D gene TRBD1, 5 bases. This CDR3 has 14 amino acids. Trimming removed 3 bases from V and 6 bases from J, with 12 bases in between. The germline V gene has CDR1 KGHSH and CDR2 LQKENI. The CDR3 is CASSPPTESQPQHF. CDR3 sequence (DNA): TGTGCCAGCTCACCCCCGACAGAAAGTCAGCCCCAGCATTTT. The entire variable domain, with the rest obtained from reference TRBV18 and TRBJ1-5, is as follows: NAGVMQNPRHLVRRRGQEARLRCSPMKGHSHVYWYRQLPEEGLKFMVYLQKENIIDESGMPKERFSAEFPKEGPSILRIQQVVRGDSAAYFCASSPPTESQPQHFGDGTRLSIL.

This chain uses TRBV27 with TRBJ2-3, with 10 bases fitting TRBD2. The length of the CDR3 is 15 residues. After removal of 0 bases from V and 3 bases from J, the junction contained 0 bases not matched to a gene. Germline V gene data show CDR1 as MNHEY and CDR2 as SMNVEV (reference sequence). CDR3 in DNA: TGTGCCAGCAGTTTATCTAGCGGGGGGACAGATACGCAGTATTTT. Residues: CASSLSSGGTDTQYF.

With respect to this clonotype: Being one base from a much bigger clone, this may be a read error. The V and J genes are TRBV19 and TRBJ1-2; D not resolved. Germline lookup yields CDR1 LNHDA and CDR2 SQIVND (reference sequence). The CDR3 consists of 16 residues. Between the trimmed V and J ends, which lost 5 bases and 2 bases, there was a span of 18 bases. CDR3 in amino acids: CASSAVSQWQNYGYTF. CDR3 coding DNA: TGTGCCAGTAGTGCAGTGTCCCAGTGGCAGAACTATGGCTACACCTTC.

This clonotype was counted between two and nine times. The chain uses TRBV18 and TRBJ2-3; TRBD2 agrees at 8 bases. J lost 4 bases, V lost 4 bases, and 4 bases had no gene match. Germline V gene sequence: CDR1 KGHSH, CDR2 LQKENI. The CDR3 loop spans 14 amino acids. The CDR3 loop is CASSLGAGADTQYF. CDR3 nucleotide sequence: TGTGCCAGCTCACTCGGAGCGGGGGCAGATACGCAGTATTTT. Combining the CDR3 with reference TRBV18 and TRBJ2-3 gives the whole variable domain NAGVMQNPRHLVRRRGQEARLRCSPMKGHSHVYWYRQLPEEGLKFMVYLQKENIIDESGMPKERFSAEFPKEGPSILRIQQVVRGDSAAYFCASSLGAGADTQYFGPGTRLTVL.

V and J are TRBV7-2 and TRBJ2-3, with D tentatively TRBD2 (6 bases). Germline-derived CDR1 and CDR2 are SGHTA and FQGNSA. Trimming left V 3 bases short and J 0 bases short, with 22 bases between. The CDR3 is 19 amino acids. CDR3 nucleotide sequence: TGTGCCAGCAGCTTCCCCTCCCGACTAAGCGGGCCAAGCACAGATACGCAGTATTTT. Translation: CASSFPSRLSGPSTDTQYF.

This clonotype was counted a few times. This chain joins TRBV27 and TRBJ1-2; D remains unclear. The V and J ends lost 6 bases and 2 bases respectively, with 16 bases between them. The CDR3 is 15 residues long. CDR1 MNHEY and CDR2 SMNVEV come from the germline V gene (reference sequence). The CDR3 nucleotides are TGTGCCAGCAGCCAATTGGGCGGGAAGAACTATGGCTACACCTTC. It translates to CASSQLGGKNYGYTF.

J is TRBJ1-1 and V is TRBV18; 7 bases are a match to TRBD1. V shed 1 base and J 0 bases; nucleotides not matched to a gene: 2. The CDR3 runs 15 residues. CDR1 is KGHSH, CDR2 LQKENI, per germline. This chain's CDR3 is CASSPLGQMNTEAFF. Here the CDR3 DNA reads TGTGCCAGCTCACCACTGGGACAGATGAACACTGAAGCTTTCTTT.

The chain joins TRBV5-1 to TRBJ2-1, with D possibly TRBD2 on 5 matching bases. Germline CDR1 reads SGHRS; CDR2 reads YFSETQ. The CDR3 contains 16 residues. Trimming took off 5 bases at V and 8 bases at J, with 23 bases between the two ends. The CDR3 bases are TGCGCCAGCAGTGTTACTCCCCTGGGAGTCAGCGATGAGCAGTTCTTC. It specifies CASSVTPLGVSDEQFF.

This clonotype is judged medium-sized. This rearrangement joins TRBV27 to TRBJ2-3, with 7 bases matching TRBD1. V lost 6 bases, J lost 0 bases, and 9 bases stayed unmatched. CDR1 is MNHEY and CDR2 is SMNVEV in the germline V gene (reference sequence). This CDR3 is built from 16 residues. The CDR3 loop reads CASRTQTGFSTDTQYF. CDR3 in DNA: TGTGCCAGCAGGACCCAGACAGGGTTCAGCACAGATACGCAGTATTTT.

The chain combines TRBV12-3 or TRBV12-4 with TRBJ1-1; 8 nucleotides line up with TRBD1. V trimming: 5 bases; J trimming: 4 bases; junction bases outside the gene matches: 6. The CDR3 runs 14 residues. CDR3 sequence (DNA): TGTGCCAGCAGTCAGGGGACAGGTTCCACTGAAGCTTTCTTT. Translation: CASSQGTGSTEAFF.